This T cell receptor beta chain was identified during a study of low-dose radiotherapy and immunotherapy resistance in tumors. The time point here: after trial treatment. Treatment noted: LDRT plus nivolumab, ipilimumab, low-dose cyclophosphamide and aspirin (RACIN trial). All of the donors were given nivolumab, ipilimumab, aspirin, low-dose cyclophosphamide and low-dose radiotherapy as part of RACIN, a single-arm trial. Tumors of eligible patients were advanced, solid and lacking tumor-infiltrating lymphocytes. Priming of first-strand cDNA relied on TRAV- and TRBV-specific primers (covering alpha and beta chains). TCR amplification involved about 21 PCR cycles with a constant-region primer and V-primer adapter. MiXCR, run by TCRdb on the reads, gives a single entry per CDR3 protein. This table has around 84,000 distinct CDR3 sequences, about 17% appearing once. This clonotype showed up just a few times. This could be a read error, since a much larger clone is one nucleotide away.

The source of this sequence is a male donor with prostate cancer. The sequenced sample was PBMCs, obtained after low-dose radiotherapy plus immunotherapy.

CDR3 protein: CASSYQTRGSRPYEQYF. Written as DNA, the CDR3 is TGTGCCAGCAGTTACCAAACACGCGGGAGTAGGCCCTACGAGCAGTACTTC. J is TRBJ2-7 and V is TRBV6-2 or TRBV6-3; TRBD2 agrees at 7 bases. Trimming cost V 2 bases and J 2 bases; bases outside gene matches: 12. The CDR3 spans 17 residues. Germline V lookup: CDR1 MNHEY, CDR2 SVGEGT.